These T cell receptor beta chains were read from a single sample in a study of T cell changes during pregnancy in multiple sclerosis. The assay was immunoSEQ multiplex PCR, and TCRdb's table has in-frame clones only and misses some. The table lists just over 80,000 clones, around 96% of them singletons. This specimen was peripheral blood, taken in the second trimester of pregnancy. Receptors were obtained from a female donor with multiple sclerosis, enrolled in a pregnancy study. CDR3s include the opening cysteine and the closing phenylalanine or tryptophan. A D gene is named only where the DNA matches it firmly. Size tells how often a clone was seen (once, few, many) or the class of an expanded clone, and some rows leave it out.

D,J,V,size,CDR3,DNA
NA,TRBJ2-3,TRBV27,once,CASRWATGSTDTQYF,TGTGCCAGTCGATGGGCCACCGGTAGCACAGATACGCAGTATTTT
TRBD2,TRBJ2-7,TRBV28,NA,CASSLYPSGTSGYYEQYF,TGTGCCAGCAGTTTATACCCCTCGGGGACTAGCGGATACTACGAGCAGTACTTC
TRBD1,TRBJ2-4,TRBV6-4,few,CASSETGDKNIQYF,TGTGCCAGCAGCGAGACAGGGGACAAAAACATTCAGTACTTC
NA,TRBJ1-1,TRBV5-1,NA,CASSLALRGENTEAFF,TGCGCCAGCAGCTTGGCCCTCCGGGGAGAGAACACTGAAGCTTTCTTT
TRBD2,TRBJ2-7,TRBV14,NA,CASSQAGGPAEQYF,TGTGCCAGCAGCCAAGCGGGAGGGCCAGCCGAGCAGTACTTC
TRBD2,TRBJ2-1,TRBV5-5,once,CASSFGLAGGLEQFF,TGTGCCAGCAGCTTCGGCCTAGCGGGAGGACTTGAGCAGTTCTTC
TRBD2,TRBJ2-1,TRBV5-6,once,CASSKGTSYNEQFF,TGTGCCAGCAGCAAAGGGACTAGCTACAATGAGCAGTTCTTC
NA,TRBJ2-7,TRBV7-8,NA,CASSFYGSERYEQYF,TGTGCCAGCAGCTTTTACGGGTCCGAAAGATACGAGCAGTACTTC
TRBD2,TRBJ2-1,TRBV9,NA,CASSVFGAGVYNEQFF,TGTGCCAGCAGCGTATTCGGAGCGGGAGTCTACAATGAGCAGTTCTTC
NA,TRBJ2-7,TRBV5-4,once,CASSYHPTYEQYF,TGTGCCAGCAGCTACCACCCTACCTACGAGCAGTACTTC
TRBD1,TRBJ2-7,TRBV10-1,NA,CASSDGRDRATYEQYF,TGCGCCAGCAGTGATGGTCGGGACAGGGCAACCTACGAGCAGTACTTC
TRBD2,TRBJ2-6,TRBV7-9,NA,CASSAGRDSGANVLTF,TGTGCCAGCAGCGCGGGGAGGGACTCTGGGGCCAACGTCCTGACTTTC
NA,TRBJ2-7,TRBV29-1,NA,CSVDRLPDSPGEQYF,TGCAGCGTTGACCGTTTACCGGACAGTCCGGGGGAGCAGTACTTC
NA,TRBJ1-5,TRBV4-2,NA,CASSQGQANQPQHF,TGTGCCAGCAGCCAAGGACAGGCTAATCAGCCCCAGCATTTT
TRBD2,TRBJ2-2,TRBV9,NA,CASSPRASGNTGELFF,TGTGCCAGCTCTCCAAGAGCTAGCGGAAACACCGGGGAGCTGTTTTTT
TRBD2,TRBJ2-1,TRBV5-6,NA,CASSLEGSGTYNEQFF,TGTGCCAGCAGCTTGGAAGGTAGCGGGACCTACAATGAGCAGTTCTTC
NA,TRBJ1-1,TRBV27,NA,CASSLVGAGRKAFF,TGTGCCAGCAGTTTAGTCGGCGCAGGGCGAAAAGCTTTCTTT
NA,TRBJ2-2,TRBV21-1,NA,CASSTPTGEGGELFF,TGTGCCAGCAGCACTCCGACAGGGGAGGGCGGGGAGCTGTTTTTT
NA,TRBJ1-2,TRBV7-8,NA,CASSRGQQAYGYTF,TGTGCCAGCAGCCGAGGACAGCAGGCCTATGGCTACACCTTC
NA,TRBJ2-4,TRBV5-1,few,CASSLQPGVRAKNIQYF,TGCGCCAGCAGCTTGCAGCCGGGGGTAAGGGCCAAAAACATTCAGTACTTC
NA,TRBJ2-7,TRBV7-8,NA,CASSLARRDYEQYF,TGTGCCAGCAGCTTAGCGCGCCGGGACTACGAGCAGTACTTC
TRBD1,TRBJ2-3,TRBV5-4,NA,CASSWTGSTDTQYF,TGTGCCAGCAGCTGGACAGGGAGCACAGATACGCAGTATTTT
NA,TRBJ2-7,TRBV11-2,NA,CASSSAPFWAGVGEQYF,TGTGCCAGCAGCTCCGCCCCCTTTTGGGCAGGGGTTGGCGAGCAGTACTTC
NA,TRBJ1-1,TRBV5-4,NA,CASSLRREMNTEAFF,TGTGCCAGCAGCTTACGACGGGAAATGAACACTGAAGCTTTCTTT
NA,TRBJ1-1,TRBV6-1,NA,CASSEDLQGYTEAFF,TGTGCCAGCAGTGAAGATCTACAGGGATACACTGAAGCTTTCTTT
TRBD2,TRBJ2-5,TRBV5-1,NA,CASSLRLTGGETQYF,TGCGCCAGCAGCTTGCGGCTAACGGGGGGAGAGACCCAGTACTTC
TRBD2,TRBJ2-5,TRBV27,NA,CASSLQSGRAFRETQYF,TGTGCCAGCAGTTTACAGAGCGGGAGGGCCTTTCGGGAGACCCAGTACTTC
NA,TRBJ2-7,TRBV19,NA,CASSIAGPYEQYF,TGTGCCAGTAGTATAGCCGGTCCCTACGAGCAGTACTTC
NA,TRBJ2-7,TRBV10-3,once,CAIRPVTGSYEQYF,TGTGCCATCAGGCCGGTGACAGGCTCCTACGAGCAGTACTTC
TRBD1,TRBJ2-1,TRBV6-5,NA,CASSQQGFFGQFF,TGTGCCAGCAGTCAACAGGGGTTCTTTGGGCAGTTCTTC
NA,TRBJ1-5,TRBV7-2,few,CASSLRGSNQPQHF,TGTGCCAGCAGCTTAAGGGGGTCGAATCAGCCCCAGCATTTT
NA,TRBJ2-7,TRBV19,NA,CASSRRGGAYEQYF,TGTGCCAGTAGTAGACGAGGGGGGGCCTACGAGCAGTACTTC
TRBD2,TRBJ2-7,TRBV28,NA,CASSREAGVGYEQYF,TGTGCCAGCAGTAGGGAGGCGGGAGTGGGCTACGAGCAGTACTTC
TRBD2,TRBJ2-7,TRBV4-1,NA,CASSQGLAGGNYEQYF,TGCGCCAGCAGCCAAGGACTAGCGGGAGGAAACTACGAGCAGTACTTC
NA,TRBJ2-2,TRBV2,once,CASRAGTVGTGELFF,TGTGCCAGCAGGGCGGGGACAGTCGGCACCGGGGAGCTGTTTTTT
NA,TRBJ2-1,TRBV29-1,NA,CSVPTGTSNDEQFF,TGCAGCGTTCCGACTGGTACATCGAACGATGAGCAGTTCTTC
NA,TRBJ1-5,TRBV7-9,NA,CASSLSSMNQPQHF,TGTGCCAGCAGCCTTTCCTCTATGAATCAGCCCCAGCATTTT
NA,TRBJ2-1,TRBV5-4,NA,CASSPVAGEQFF,TGTGCCAGCAGCCCAGTAGCTGGTGAGCAGTTCTTC
NA,TRBJ2-1,TRBV5-4,NA,CASSPSPGNEQFF,TGTGCCAGCAGCCCGTCGCCAGGCAATGAGCAGTTCTTC
TRBD2,TRBJ2-7,TRBV28,NA,CASSPPQAGAVEQYF,TGTGCCAGCAGTCCACCCCAAGCGGGAGCTGTCGAGCAGTACTTC
TRBD2,TRBJ2-3,TRBV7-9,NA,CASSVNSGRREDTQYF,TGTGCCAGCAGCGTAAATAGCGGGAGACGGGAGGATACGCAGTATTTT
NA,TRBJ2-1,TRBV5-4,NA,CASTEGGTGSYNEQFF,TGTGCCAGCACCGAAGGCGGGACCGGCTCCTACAATGAGCAGTTCTTC
NA,TRBJ2-2,TRBV19,NA,CASSSWDSYGELFF,TGTGCCAGTAGTTCGTGGGACTCGTACGGGGAGCTGTTTTTT
TRBD2,TRBJ2-7,TRBV19,NA,CASSIGLAEFYEQYF,TGTGCCAGTAGTATAGGACTAGCGGAATTCTACGAGCAGTACTTC
NA,TRBJ2-5,TRBV9,NA,CASSGPQGPEYF,TGTGCCAGCAGCGGTCCCCAGGGCCCAGAGTACTTC
NA,TRBJ2-4,TRBV2,NA,CASSESVSGYF,TGTGCCAGCAGTGAGAGTGTTAGTGGGTACTTC
TRBD2,TRBJ2-1,TRBV7-9,NA,CASSPPSGRLDEQFF,TGTGCCAGCAGCCCTCCCAGCGGGAGGTTGGATGAGCAGTTCTTC
NA,TRBJ1-2,TRBV19,NA,CASSIGAGVRYTF,TGTGCCAGTAGTATAGGTGCGGGGGTCCGCTACACCTTC
NA,TRBJ1-5,TRBV20-1,once,CSAQQGQPQHF,TGCAGTGCGCAACAGGGCCAGCCCCAGCATTTT
NA,TRBJ1-1,TRBV28,NA,CASSDSLKTEAFF,TGTGCCAGCAGTGACAGTCTGAAGACTGAAGCTTTCTTT